This entry lists 23 T cell receptor beta chains sequenced from one sample in a study of blood T cells in healthy people across ages. For the second PCR, which ran for about 6 to 11 cycles, a sample-barcoded 5' primer and a J-beta primer mix were used. TCRdb re-called the 5' RACE reads through MiXCR, storing one row per CDR3 protein. The sample comprises 1.5 million to 1.9 million distinct CDR3 sequences, 42% of which are singletons, and about 4% rests with the top ten. The sample taken for sequencing was blood. The receptors here all came from a woman between 18 and 29 years old in good health.

This clonotype occurred a few times. The gene calls are TRBV12-3 or TRBV12-4 and TRBJ2-1; TRBD2 matches 7 bases. V was clipped by 3 bases and J by 3 bases; unmatched bases: 5. CDR3 length: 15 residues. CDR3 residues: CASSFWSGVYNEQFF. As DNA, the CDR3 is TGTGCCAGCAGTTTTTGGAGCGGGGTCTACAATGAGCAGTTCTTC.

The genes are TRBV5-6 and TRBJ2-7; unclear D gene. TRBJ2-1 matches the DNA end more closely, so the J call is doubtful. Germline CDR1 SGHDT, CDR2 YYEEEE. The CDR3 spans 15 residues. The CDR3 region has the DNA TGTGCCAGCAGCTTGGGCCCCCGAAGCTCCTACGAGCAGTTCTTC. Residues: CASSLGPRSSYEQFF.

The chain couples TRBV20-1 to TRBJ1-1; no reliable D call. The CDR3 extends over 12 amino acids. Germline CDR1 DFQATT, CDR2 SNEGSKA (reference sequence). Trimming cost V 3 bases and J 4 bases, with 9 bases left between them. The CDR3 loop reads CSARGRFTEAFF. In nucleotides, the CDR3 is TGCAGTGCTAGGGGCCGGTTCACTGAAGCTTTCTTT.

A word on this clonotype: The junction departs from the called germline gene at one end, perhaps through a read error. V is TRBV4-3 and J is TRBJ1-1; D is possibly TRBD1 (5 bases). The length of the CDR3 is 14 residues. The germline gives CDR1 LGHNA, CDR2 YSLEER. The CDR3 sequence: CASSQAGVNSEAFF. Here the CDR3 DNA reads TGCGCCAGCAGCCAAGCGGGGGTGAACTCTGAAGCTTTCTTT.

This chain links TRBV18 with TRBJ2-7, with 11 bases lining up with TRBD1. V shed 6 bases and J 2 bases; nucleotides not matched to a gene: 9. CDR1 and CDR2 from the germline V gene are KGHSH and LQKENI. The CDR3 has 16 amino acids. The DNA of the CDR3 is TGTGCCAGCTCTCGGCCGGGACAGGGGGTTCCCTACGAGCAGTACTTC. This sequence encodes CASSRPGQGVPYEQYF.

The chain recombines TRBV28 with TRBJ1-2, with D possibly matching TRBD1 (5 bases). The V and J ends lost 2 bases and 0 bases respectively, with 19 bases between them. The CDR3 spans 18 residues. Germline V gene lookup returns CDR1 MDHEN and CDR2 SYDVKM. The CDR3 here is CASSLQGFPDMANYGYTF. DNA of the CDR3: TGTGCCAGCAGTTTACAGGGTTTTCCAGACATGGCTAACTATGGCTACACCTTC.

V and J are TRBV5-1 and TRBJ1-1; D perhaps matches TRBD1 (6 bases). V shed 4 bases and J shed 4 bases, with 14 bases lying between them. The CDR3 is made up of 14 amino acids. Germline V lookup: CDR1 SGHRS, CDR2 YFSETQ. CDR3 residues: CASSEATGPTEAFF. The CDR3 bases are TGCGCCAGCAGCGAAGCTACAGGGCCCACTGAAGCTTTCTTT.

J is TRBJ1-2 and V is TRBV4-3, with D perhaps matching TRBD1 (5 bases). This CDR3 is 16 amino acids long. Trimming shortened V by 0 bases and J by 2 bases, and 13 bases separated the two germline ends. In germline, CDR1 is LGHNA, CDR2 YSLEER. The CDR3 spells CASSQDGGFGNYGYTF. The CDR3 DNA is TGCGCCAGCAGCCAAGATGGGGGTTTTGGGAACTATGGCTACACCTTC.

V usage is TRBV7-8 and J usage is TRBJ2-1; D gene ambiguous. CDR1 and CDR2 (germline): SGHVS, FQNEAQ. The CDR3 contains 13 residues. Trimming shortened V by 2 bases and J by 9 bases, and 11 bases separated the two germline ends. The CDR3 is CASSLRTRREQFF. The CDR3 region has the DNA TGTGCCAGCAGCTTAAGAACGCGGCGTGAGCAGTTCTTC.

This chain joins TRBV27 and TRBJ1-1; D perhaps matches TRBD1 (6 bases). Trimming removed 6 bases from V and 1 base from J, with 12 bases in between. The germline V gene encodes CDR1 MNHEY and CDR2 SMNVEV (reference sequence). CDR3 size: 14 residues. CDR3 bases: TGTGCCAGCAGGAGTTGGACAGCGAACACTGAAGCTTTCTTT. Protein product: CASRSWTANTEAFF.

The rearrangement uses TRBV3-1 and TRBJ2-7; TRBD1 might be the D (5 bases). V lost 4 bases and J 7 bases, leaving 20 bases between the germline ends. CDR1 is LGHDT and CDR2 is YNNKEL in the germline V gene (reference sequence). The CDR3 runs to 15 residues. CDR3 sequence (DNA): TGTGCCAGCAGCCTCCAGGGAATTCCGGAAGGGGAGCAGTACTTC. Its protein is CASSLQGIPEGEQYF.

The V call is TRBV12-3 or TRBV12-4, the J call TRBJ1-1, with D unresolved. V shed 7 bases and J shed 2 bases, with 8 bases lying between them. CDR3 length equals 12 residues. The CDR3 nucleotides are TGTGCCAGCACCAGTACAAACACTGAAGCTTTCTTT. Its translation: CASTSTNTEAFF.

About this clonotype: This sequence may be a read error, since a much larger clone differs from it by one base. The chain uses TRBV20-1 and TRBJ2-3; tentative D call: TRBD2 (6 bases). Germline V CDR1 and CDR2: DFQATT, SNEGSKA (reference sequence). The length of the CDR3 is 15 residues. CDR3 residues: CSARDPTRPVDTQCF. The CDR3 DNA reads TGCAGTGCTAGAGACCCGACTAGGCCCGTAGATACGCAGTGTTTT.

This chain joins TRBV5-1 and TRBJ2-7; 9 positions agree with TRBD1. Germline assignment: CDR1 SGHRS and CDR2 YFSETQ. The junction had 9 bases not matched to a gene; V was cut back by 4 bases and J by 7 bases. The CDR3 is 14 residues long. The CDR3 is CASSPKDRGGEQYF. CDR3 DNA: TGCGCCAGCAGCCCCAAGGACAGGGGTGGGGAGCAGTACTTC.

The DNA of the CDR3 is TGTGCCAGCAGTTACAGCACTGGGGAGACCCTTCTCTTGAATGAGCAGTTCTTC. Translation gives CASSYSTGETLLLNEQFF. J is TRBJ2-1 and V is TRBV6-2 or TRBV6-3; a weak D match, TRBD2 (5 bases). This CDR3 is 18 amino acids long. Trimming shortened V by 2 bases and J by 7 bases, and 24 bases separated the two germline ends. Germline values: CDR1 MNHEY, CDR2 SVGEGT.

Here the CDR3 DNA reads TGTGCCAGCAAGGTCTCTGGAAACACCATATATTTT. This sequence encodes CASKVSGNTIYF. This chain connects TRBV2 to TRBJ1-3, with D hard to call. The ends were cut back, 7 bases at V and 0 bases at J, with 4 bases in the middle. CDR1 and CDR2 (germline): SNHLY, FYNNEI. This CDR3 region has 12 residues.

The rearrangement links TRBV7-6 to TRBJ2-5; 8 bases match TRBD2. Trimming removed 5 bases from V and 11 bases from J; junction bases left unmatched: 16. The CDR3 has 15 amino acids. Germline-derived CDR1 and CDR2 are SGHVS and FNYEAQ. CDR3 bases: TGTGCCAGCAGCCTGTACGGTACGGGGGGGAATGAGCAGTACTTC. Translated, it gives CASSLYGTGGNEQYF. The full variable domain, its missing parts supplied by reference TRBV7-6 and TRBJ2-5, is GAGVSQSPRYKVTKRGQDVALRCDPISGHVSLYWYRQALGQGPEFLTYFNYEAQQDKSGLPNDRFSAERPEGSISTLTIQRTEQRDSAMYRCASSLYGTGGNEQYFGPGTRLLVL.

This clonotype has more than one count but fewer than ten. The rearrangement links TRBV6-5 to TRBJ1-2; 7 bases align to TRBD1. V trimming: 0 bases; J trimming: 3 bases; junction bases outside the gene matches: 10. The CDR3 contains 17 residues. Germline V CDR1 and CDR2: MNHEY, SVGAGI. In DNA, the CDR3 is TGTGCCAGCAGTTACTCGGGACAGCGCGCACTTTACTATGGCTACACCTTC. Encoded protein: CASSYSGQRALYYGYTF.

There are a few counts of this clonotype. This sequence joins TRBV20-1 and TRBJ2-7, with 7 bases identical to TRBD1. The CDR3 loop spans 15 amino acids. Germline CDR1 DFQATT, CDR2 SNEGSKA (reference sequence). J lost 2 bases, V lost 5 bases, and 12 bases had no gene match. The CDR3 is CSADALKGGTYEQYF. The CDR3 nucleotides are TGCAGTGCTGACGCCCTCAAAGGGGGCACCTACGAGCAGTACTTC.

The chain recombines TRBV4-3 with TRBJ1-2; no reliable D call. CDR1 is LGHNA, CDR2 YSLEER, per germline. Trimming took 0 bases from V and 8 from J, leaving 10 bases between them. The CDR3 is 13 residues long. CDR3 sequence reads: CASSQDSGLGYTF. For the CDR3, the DNA is TGCGCCAGCAGCCAAGATTCTGGGCTCGGCTACACCTTC.

The chain combines TRBV4-2 with TRBJ2-5; D ambiguous. Trimming pared 0 bases from V and 3 bases from J, leaving 11 bases between. Germline V lookup: CDR1 LGHNA, CDR2 YNFKEQ. This CDR3 has 15 residues. The CDR3 sequence is CASSQDPHRKETQYF. CDR3 bases: TGTGCCAGCAGCCAAGATCCCCACCGCAAAGAGACCCAGTACTTC.

This clonotype has only a few counts. The rearrangement uses TRBV29-1 and TRBJ2-1; possible D gene TRBD2, 5 bases. V was cut by 5 bases and J by 4 bases, with 12 bases left in between. CDR1 is SQVTM, CDR2 ANQGSEA, per germline. CDR3 length: 13 amino acids. CDR3 bases: TGCAGCGTTCCCTCCCTAGCTTACAATGAGCAGTTCTTC. Amino acids: CSVPSLAYNEQFF.

The chain uses TRBV24-1 and TRBJ2-1; no clear D. The DNA matches TRBJ2-7 better at its end, which makes the J call doubtful. CDR1 KGHDR and CDR2 SFDVKD come from the germline V gene. The CDR3 extends over 15 amino acids. The CDR3 bases are TGTGCCACCAGTGACGTGGGAAGCTCCTACAATGAGCAGTACTTC. The encoded protein is CATSDVGSSYNEQYF.